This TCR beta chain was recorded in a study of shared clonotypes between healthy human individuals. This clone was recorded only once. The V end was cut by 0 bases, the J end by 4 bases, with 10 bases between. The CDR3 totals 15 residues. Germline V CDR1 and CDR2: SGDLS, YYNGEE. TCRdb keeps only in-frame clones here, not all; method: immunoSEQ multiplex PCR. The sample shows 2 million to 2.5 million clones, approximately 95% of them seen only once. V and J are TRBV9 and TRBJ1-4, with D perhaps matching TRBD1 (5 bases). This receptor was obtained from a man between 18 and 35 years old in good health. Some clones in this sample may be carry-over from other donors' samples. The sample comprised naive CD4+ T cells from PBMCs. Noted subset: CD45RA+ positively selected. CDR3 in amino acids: CASSVATGLNEKLFF. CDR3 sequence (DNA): TGTGCCAGCAGCGTAGCTACGGGACTTAATGAAAAACTGTTTTTT.